The source of this T cell receptor beta chain is a study of blood T cell repertoires in COVID-19. Study overall: Spain, Italy and the United States supplied samples that represented acute and convalescent COVID-19. PBMCs, B-cell-depleted T cells, or T cells provided the cDNA or gDNA that made up the material.

Cohort allocation depended upon clinical history that participants reported. Recovered participants had two consecutive negative NP/OP PCR tests, healthcare professional clearance, or symptom resolution. The repertoire was sequenced with immunoSEQ multiplex PCR; TCRdb's copy has only in-frame clones and lacks some. The data contain 450,000 to 600,000 clones, around 87% of them seen just once; the ten biggest clones take up about 0.75%. This clone has a handful of counts. Per germline, CDR1 GTSNPN and CDR2 SVGIG (reference sequence). The CDR3 spans 16 residues. Trimming left V 1 base short and J 1 base short, with 11 bases between.

The TCR was taken from a young woman who had recovered from COVID-19. Sequenced material: PBMCs or T cells enriched from blood (not recorded which). This sequence joins TRBV30 and TRBJ1-6; tentative D call: TRBD1 (6 bases). The CDR3 region is CAWSGGGSSYNSPLHF. DNA of the CDR3: TGTGCCTGGAGTGGCGGGGGCTCTTCCTATAATTCACCCCTCCACTTT. Based on the CDR3 plus reference TRBV30 and TRBJ1-6, the full variable domain is SQTIHQWPATLVQPVGSPLSLECTVEGTSNPNLYWYRQAAGRGLQLLFYSVGIGQISSEVPQNLSASRPQDRQFILSSKKLLLSDSGFYLCAWSGGGSSYNSPLHFGNGTRLTVT.